Below, one T cell receptor (beta chain) is given with its context. The antigen is unknown. These data belong to a study of OX40 agonist ivuxolimab in advanced cancers. On the study more broadly: Dosing consisted of intravenous ivuxolimab at 0.01 to 10 mg/kg every 2 weeks. A male proportion of under 90% was recorded, with mean age 60 years and range roughly 23 to 85. Findings and limits, study-wide: Researchers did not determine the expanded peripheral T cells' antigen specificity.

The germline gives CDR1 MNHNY, CDR2 SVGAGI (reference sequence). CDR3 size: 16 residues. V lost 3 bases and J lost 6; bases outside the gene matches: 10. The method was immunoSEQ multiplex PCR; TCRdb's version includes in-frame clones alone and lacks a portion of them. The sample lists over 85,000 clones, 70% to 85% occurring once. This specimen consisted of CD4+ or CD8+ T cells sorted from blood, obtained in a trial of the OX40 agonist ivuxolimab. The TCR originated in an adult with an advanced solid tumor such as melanoma, head and neck, liver or kidney cancer. The chain employs TRBV6-6 and TRBJ1-5; 8 bases are shared with TRBD1. The CDR3 nucleotides read TGTGCCAGCAGTTATCCCCAGGGGGCTGGCGGTCAGCCCCAGCATTTT. Amino acid sequence: CASSYPQGAGGQPQHF.